This T cell receptor beta chain was sequenced for a study of CD8+CD57+ T cells in acquired aplastic anemia. Findings and caveats of the study: CD8+ Simpson's diversity showed no significant patient-control difference.

This CDR3 spans 15 amino acids. CDR1 and CDR2 (germline): LNHNV, YYDKDF (reference sequence). Trimming took 0 bases from V and 3 from J, leaving 11 bases between them. Genomic DNA, serving as template, underwent TCR beta VDJ and CDR3 profiling. TCRdb re-called the reads through MiXCR, storing one row per CDR3 protein. The sample holds 50,000 to 70,000 distinct CDR3 sequences, around 50% seen once. In its sample, this clonotype ranks as medium-sized. Antigen specificity is unknown. The sample comprised sorted CD4+, CD8+, or CD8+CD57+ T cells (not recorded which) from PBMCs. The chain joins TRBV15 to TRBJ1-1; the D is unclear. The TCR originated in a human donor in good health, serving as a control. CDR3 amino acids: CATSRDRFVYTEAFF. CDR3 coding DNA: TGTGCCACCAGCAGAGACAGGTTCGTTTACACTGAAGCTTTCTTT.